These 16 T cell receptor beta chains were sequenced from one sample in a study of response to subunit inactivated influenza vaccine. TCRdb processed the RT-PCR reads anew with MiXCR; each CDR3 protein has one entry. The sample holds around 200,000 distinct CDR3 sequences, 14% seen once. The sample in question was CD8+ T cells sorted from PBMCs, obtained roughly 5 days after vaccination. The source is a man aged 50 to 60 who received an inactivated influenza vaccine.

In its sample, this clonotype was seen many times. The rearrangement joins TRBV12-3 or TRBV12-4 to TRBJ2-3, with TRBD1 identical over 10 bases. V trimming: 4 bases; J trimming: 1 base; junction bases outside the gene matches: 8. The CDR3 contains 17 residues. For the CDR3, the DNA is TGTGCCAGCAGTTACCCGGGACAGGGGTTTGGCACAGATACGCAGTATTTT. Its translation is CASSYPGQGFGTDTQYF.

A few counts support this clonotype. The J gene is TRBJ2-1, the V gene TRBV11-2, with TRBD2 identical over 11 bases. The CDR3 runs 17 residues. Germline assignment: CDR1 SGHAT and CDR2 FQNNGV. Trimming removed 5 bases from V and 3 bases from J; junction bases left unmatched: 9. This CDR3 is CASSPGVLAGDYNEQFF. Here the CDR3 DNA reads TGTGCCAGCAGCCCAGGCGTACTAGCGGGGGACTACAATGAGCAGTTCTTC. The complete variable domain, with remaining parts taken from reference TRBV11-2 and TRBJ2-1, reads EAGVAQSPRYKIIEKRQSVAFWCNPISGHATLYWYQQILGQGPKLLIQFQNNGVVDDSQLPKDRFSAERLKGVDSTLKIQPAKLEDSAVYLCASSPGVLAGDYNEQFFGPGTRLTVL.

This clonotype was observed a few times. The chain employs TRBV28 and TRBJ2-5; D is possibly TRBD2 (5 bases). Germline CDR1 and CDR2: MDHEN and SYDVKM. Trimming pared 4 bases from V and 3 bases from J, leaving 12 bases between. CDR3 length equals 14 residues. The CDR3 protein is CASSSGIREETQYF. The DNA for the CDR3 is TGTGCCAGCAGTTCGGGGATCCGGGAAGAGACCCAGTACTTC.

This clonotype appeared a few times. The CDR3: CASSYTDLAYEQYF. The CDR3 region has the DNA TGTGCCAGCAGTTACACGGACCTAGCCTACGAGCAGTACTTC. This rearrangement joins TRBV6-2 or TRBV6-3 to TRBJ2-7; no clear D. Trimming took 2 bases from V and 2 from J, leaving 10 bases between them. This CDR3 is built from 14 residues. From germline, CDR1 is MNHEY and CDR2 SVGEGT.

This clonotype showed up many times. This CDR3 reads CASSQQGPTMGEQYF. In DNA, the CDR3 is TGCGCCAGCAGCCAACAGGGGCCCACCATGGGCGAGCAGTACTTC. The chain uses TRBV4-1 and TRBJ2-7; D might be TRBD1 (6 bases). Germline lookup yields CDR1 MGHRA and CDR2 YSYEKL. The CDR3 is 15 residues long. The V end lost 2 bases, the J end lost 6 bases, and 17 bases lay between the germline ends.

The V gene is TRBV2, the J gene TRBJ2-7; a possible D gene is TRBD2 (5 bases). The CDR3 consists of 14 residues. The germline V and J ends were trimmed by 8 bases and 1 base, with 15 bases remaining between them. The V gene's germline CDR1 is SNHLY and CDR2 FYNNEI. CDR3: CASGSAGGSYEQYF. The CDR3, as DNA: TGTGCCAGCGGCTCGGCAGGAGGATCCTACGAGCAGTACTTC.

This clonotype occurred a few times. The chain recombines TRBV11-2 with TRBJ1-2, with D possibly TRBD1 on 5 matching bases. The V end was cut by 0 bases, the J end by 3 bases, with 11 bases between. Germline V gene data show CDR1 as SGHAT and CDR2 as FQNNGV. There are 15 residues in the CDR3. This chain's CDR3 is CASSLDPGVDYGYTF. In DNA, the CDR3 is TGTGCCAGCAGCTTAGATCCGGGGGTGGACTATGGCTACACCTTC. The variable domain in full, with the rest retrieved from reference TRBV11-2 and TRBJ1-2, is EAGVAQSPRYKIIEKRQSVAFWCNPISGHATLYWYQQILGQGPKLLIQFQNNGVVDDSQLPKDRFSAERLKGVDSTLKIQPAKLEDSAVYLCASSLDPGVDYGYTFGSGTRLTVV.

The rearrangement links TRBV6-2 or TRBV6-3 to TRBJ2-7, with D perhaps TRBD2 (6 bases). The CDR3 runs 18 residues. Germline lookup yields CDR1 MNHEY and CDR2 SVGEGT. With 6 bases removed from V and 3 bases from J, the gap between germline ends came to 27 bases. This CDR3 reads CASSITSPVASVHYEQYF. CDR3 sequence (DNA): TGTGCCAGCAGCATCACCTCACCTGTCGCTAGCGTGCACTACGAGCAGTACTTC.

The rearrangement links TRBV9 to TRBJ2-3, with D possibly matching TRBD1 (5 bases). The CDR3 has 15 residues. Germline V gene data show CDR1 as SGDLS and CDR2 as YYNGEE. Trimming pared 0 bases from V and 6 bases from J, leaving 14 bases between. CDR3 loop: CASSVEVWGADTQYF. In DNA, the CDR3 is TGTGCCAGCAGCGTAGAAGTGTGGGGCGCGGATACGCAGTATTTT.

This rearrangement joins TRBV5-1 to TRBJ2-1; D gene uncertain. Germline V gene lookup returns CDR1 SGHRS and CDR2 YFSETQ. The CDR3 is made up of 12 amino acids. With 3 bases removed from V and 5 bases from J, the gap between germline ends came to 6 bases. This CDR3 is CASSSANNEQFF. In DNA, the CDR3 is TGCGCCAGCAGCTCAGCTAACAATGAGCAGTTCTTC.

This clonotype was recorded many times. The genes are TRBV9 and TRBJ2-3; TRBD2 aligns across 7 bases. Germline V gene data show CDR1 as SGDLS and CDR2 as YYNGEE. After removal of 0 bases from V and 2 bases from J, the junction contained 6 bases not matched to a gene. The CDR3 has 16 amino acids. CDR3 sequence: CASSVGSGLITDTQYF. The CDR3 coding sequence is TGTGCCAGCAGCGTAGGTAGCGGGCTCATCACAGATACGCAGTATTTT.

This clonotype was recorded a few times. The V and J genes are TRBV7-2 and TRBJ2-5; D unclear. The CDR3 runs to 12 residues. The germline gives CDR1 SGHTA, CDR2 FQGNSA. Trimming left V 6 bases short and J 5 bases short, with 10 bases between. The DNA of the CDR3 is TGTGCCAGCAGTCGGGCGCGTGAGACCCAGTACTTC. Amino acids: CASSRARETQYF.

The chain carries TRBV11-2 and TRBJ2-3; 14 bases are a match to TRBD2. J was trimmed by 3 bases and V by 0 bases; bases with no gene match: 14. The germline gives CDR1 SGHAT, CDR2 FQNNGV. The CDR3 sequence is 21 residues long. The CDR3 DNA sequence: TGTGCCAGCAGCTTAGATTTCCCGTCGGGACTAGCGGGAGTCGTAACAGATACGCAGTATTTT. Encoded protein: CASSLDFPSGLAGVVTDTQYF.

This rearrangement joins TRBV5-6 to TRBJ2-7, with a tentative D call TRBD2 (5 bases). The V end lost 5 bases, the J end lost 6 bases, and 18 bases lay between the germline ends. Per the germline V gene, CDR1 is SGHDT and CDR2 is YYEEEE. CDR3 length: 14 residues. The CDR3 DNA reads as TGTGCCAGCAGTCCCGGGATAGGGAACTTCGAGCAGTACTTC. Its translation is CASSPGIGNFEQYF. Full variable domain (rest looked up from reference TRBV5-6 and TRBJ2-7): DAGVTQSPTHLIKTRGQQVTLRCSPKSGHDTVSWYQQALGQGPQFIFQYYEEEERQRGNFPDRFSGHQFPNYSSELNVNALLLGDSALYLCASSPGIGNFEQYFGPGTRLTVT.

The table lists this clonotype with a few counts. The chain couples TRBV13 to TRBJ2-1; D gene unclear. The ends were cut back, 5 bases at V and 5 bases at J, with 4 bases in the middle. The CDR3 has 11 residues. CDR1 is PRHDT, CDR2 FYEKMQ, per germline (reference sequence). Here the CDR3 DNA reads TGTGCCAGCAGCACCCACAATGAGCAGTTCTTC. As protein: CASSTHNEQFF.

This clonotype was picked up a small number of times. This rearrangement joins TRBV3-1 to TRBJ2-1; D possibly corresponds to TRBD2 (5 bases). CDR3 length: 12 amino acids. The germline V gene has CDR1 LGHDT and CDR2 YNNKEL (reference sequence). V was pared by 4 bases and J by 8 bases, with 9 bases between. The CDR3 spells CASSPTRYEQFF. The CDR3 region has the DNA TGTGCCAGCAGCCCCACTAGGTATGAGCAGTTCTTC.